The clone carrying this T cell receptor (beta chain) appeared many times. The antigen remains undetermined. The data derive from a study of tumor-infiltrating lymphocytes in primary liver carcinoma. Study at large: Sample counts of productive TCRbeta reads spanned roughly 3.65 to 8 million; these counts were similar across tissue types. Study-wide findings and caveats: The difference in top-250-clone fraction between tumors and blood was significant, favoring tumors (p = 0.039). Tumor-adjacent and tumor-blood pairs showed less overlap than tumor region pairs.

Starting material of around 490 ng total RNA yielded TCR beta cDNA via a constant-region primer. Investigators got TCR beta libraries out of three nested multiplex PCR rounds, done with slightly modified ARM-PCR. TCRdb re-analysed the multiplex PCR reads in MiXCR, keeping a single row per CDR3 protein. The table has over 250,000 distinct CDR3 sequences, nearly 60% seen once. Unsorted whole blood yielded blood RNA, and germline DNA was extracted as well. The sample was peripheral blood. This sequence was found in a woman aged 25 to 39 with primary liver carcinoma and hepatitis B virus infection.

CDR3 sequence reads: CASSLELTARGEQFF. CDR3 DNA sequence: TGTGCCAGCAGCTTGGAACTTACCGCGCGGGGTGAGCAGTTCTTC. The gene calls are TRBV5-4 and TRBJ2-1; a weak D match, TRBD2 (6 bases). The CDR3 spans 15 residues. The V end lost 0 bases, the J end lost 9 bases, and 16 bases lay between the germline ends. Germline V lookup: CDR1 SGHNT, CDR2 YYREEE (reference sequence).